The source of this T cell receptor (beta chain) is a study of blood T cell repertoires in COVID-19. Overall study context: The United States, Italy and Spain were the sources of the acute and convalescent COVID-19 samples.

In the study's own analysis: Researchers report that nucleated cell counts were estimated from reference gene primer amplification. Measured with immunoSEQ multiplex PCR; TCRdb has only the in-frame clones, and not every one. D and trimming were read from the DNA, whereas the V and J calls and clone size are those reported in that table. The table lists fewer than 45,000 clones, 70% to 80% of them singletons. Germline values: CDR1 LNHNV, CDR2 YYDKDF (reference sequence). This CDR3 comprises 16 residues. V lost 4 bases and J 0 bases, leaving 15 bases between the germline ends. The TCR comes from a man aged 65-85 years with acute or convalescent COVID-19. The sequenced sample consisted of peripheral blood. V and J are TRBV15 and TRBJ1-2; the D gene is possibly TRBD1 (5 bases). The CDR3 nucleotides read TGTGCCACCAGCATAAATCGGGGGACGCCTAACTATGGCTACACCTTC. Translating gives CATSINRGTPNYGYTF. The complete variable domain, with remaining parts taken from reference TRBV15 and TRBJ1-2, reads DAMVIQNPRYQVTQFGKPVTLSCSQTLNHNVMYWYQQKSSQAPKLLFHYYDKDFNNEADTPDNFQSRRPNTSFCFLDIRSPGLGDTAMYLCATSINRGTPNYGYTFGSGTRLTVV.